The rows below give T cell receptor beta chains drawn from one sample of a study of CD8 T cells in Susac syndrome. TCRdb ran MiXCR on the immunoSEQ multiplex PCR reads and lists one entry per CDR3 protein. The table shows under 200,000 distinct CDR3 sequences, with roughly 91% occurring only once. Specimen: CD4+ T cells from PBMCs. The receptor source for this set is a human donor with Susac syndrome. Both conserved end residues are part of each CDR3. A D gene is named only where the DNA matches it firmly. For some rows the clone size is stated as once, few or many, or as a class when expanded; others skip it.

D,V,size,J,CDR3,DNA
NA,TRBV7-8,NA,TRBJ1-4,CASSGFKTNEKLFF,TGTGCCAGCAGCGGCTTTAAGACTAATGAAAAACTGTTTTTT
NA,TRBV3-1,NA,TRBJ1-1,CASSQIVNTEAFF,TGTGCCAGCAGCCAAATAGTGAACACTGAAGCTTTCTTT
NA,TRBV18,NA,TRBJ2-7,CASSPPYIGGSYEQYF,TGTGCCAGCTCACCACCGTATATCGGGGGCTCCTACGAGCAGTACTTC
NA,TRBV10-3,NA,TRBJ1-2,CAISANTDNPYGYTF,TGTGCCATCAGTGCAAATACCGACAATCCCTATGGCTACACCTTC
TRBD1,TRBV6-5,NA,TRBJ2-5,CASSYSSGGASWETQYF,TGTGCCAGCAGTTACTCGTCAGGGGGCGCGAGTTGGGAGACCCAGTACTTC
NA,TRBV2,NA,TRBJ2-2,CASSERRGSATGELFF,TGTGCCAGCAGTGAAAGGAGGGGATCCGCCACCGGGGAGCTGTTTTTT
NA,TRBV2,NA,TRBJ2-2,CASRWGSGELFF,TGTGCCAGCAGGTGGGGTTCCGGGGAGCTGTTTTTT
NA,TRBV7-9,NA,TRBJ2-7,CASSLKNEQYF,TGTGCCAGCAGCTTAAAAAACGAGCAGTACTTC
NA,TRBV7-9,NA,TRBJ1-2,CASSFDQRGYTF,TGTGCCAGCAGCTTCGACCAGAGGGGCTACACCTTC
TRBD2,TRBV20-1,NA,TRBJ2-1,CSAFWGTRTMYNEQFF,TGCAGTGCTTTTTGGGGGACTAGAACTATGTACAATGAGCAGTTCTTC
NA,TRBV3-1,once,TRBJ2-5,CASSQDAGETQYF,TGTGCCAGCAGCCAAGATGCGGGGGAGACCCAGTACTTC
NA,TRBV4-2,NA,TRBJ1-2,CASSQDTSGHYGYTF,TGTGCCAGCAGCCAAGATACTTCCGGACACTATGGCTACACCTTC
TRBD2,TRBV27,NA,TRBJ2-7,CASSLKVFGLAGAYEQYF,TGTGCCAGCAGTTTAAAGGTCTTCGGACTAGCGGGAGCCTACGAGCAGTACTTC
TRBD1,TRBV12-3/TRBV12-4,NA,TRBJ2-3,CASSLEGQGTDTQYF,TGTGCCAGCAGTTTGGAGGGACAGGGCACAGATACGCAGTATTTT
NA,TRBV9,NA,TRBJ1-4,CASSFGTTSNEKLFF,TGTGCCAGCAGCTTCGGGACCACCTCAAATGAAAAACTGTTTTTT
TRBD1,TRBV20-1,NA,TRBJ1-1,CSATTGTDNTEAFF,TGCAGTGCGACCACCGGGACAGACAACACTGAAGCTTTCTTT
NA,TRBV5-6,NA,TRBJ2-6,CASSIPQGANVLTF,TGTGCCAGCAGTATCCCACAGGGAGCCAACGTCCTGACTTTC
TRBD1,TRBV12-3/TRBV12-4,NA,TRBJ2-7,CASSLTYRDRGYEQYF,TGTGCCAGCAGTCTAACATACCGGGACAGGGGTTACGAGCAGTACTTC
NA,TRBV5-1,NA,TRBJ2-1,CASSLGNWGNEQFF,TGCGCCAGCAGCTTGGGAAACTGGGGCAATGAGCAGTTCTTC
TRBD2,TRBV12-3/TRBV12-4,NA,TRBJ2-3,CASSLLAGAPGDTQYF,TGTGCCAGCAGTCTACTAGCGGGAGCCCCGGGAGATACGCAGTATTTT
TRBD1,TRBV5-1,NA,TRBJ1-5,CASSTTGGNNQPQHF,TGCGCCAGCAGCACGACAGGGGGCAACAATCAGCCCCAGCATTTT
TRBD2,TRBV5-6,NA,TRBJ2-7,CASSFLAGGTYEQYF,TGTGCCAGCAGCTTCCTAGCGGGGGGGACCTACGAGCAGTACTTC
NA,TRBV6-4,NA,TRBJ1-1,CASIRMNTEVFF,TGTGCCAGCATCAGGATGAACACTGAAGTTTTCTTT
NA,TRBV10-3,few,TRBJ2-1,CAISELEGGGDNEQFF,TGTGCCATCAGTGAGTTAGAGGGAGGGGGAGACAATGAGCAGTTCTTC
TRBD2,TRBV28,once,TRBJ2-2,CASSRKLAGGSGELFF,TGTGCCAGCAGCCGAAAACTAGCGGGAGGGTCCGGGGAGCTGTTTTTT
NA,TRBV5-1,NA,TRBJ1-4,CASSLSQAGKKEKLFF,TGCGCCAGCAGCTTGAGTCAGGCAGGGAAGAAAGAAAAACTGTTTTTT
NA,TRBV12-3/TRBV12-4,once,TRBJ2-1,CASSFAHEQFF,TGTGCCAGCAGTTTTGCACATGAGCAGTTCTTC
NA,TRBV5-1,NA,TRBJ1-2,CASSLAGGAGGYTF,TGCGCCAGCAGCTTGGCGGGGGGAGCCGGTGGCTACACCTTC